Presented here are 12 T cell receptor beta chains from one specimen sequenced in a study of T cell responses to AZD1222 COVID-19 vaccine (dated by TCRdb to about 2021). Interpreted using the paper, the time point label stands for: about 28 days (+/-7) after the second vaccine dose. Library construction relied on the immunoSEQ multiplex PCR assay. This immuneACCESS table, as held by TCRdb, lists in-frame sequences with V and J called but not all clones. Of the missing ones, under half trace to an unresolved V gene in checked studies; the others have no known cause. The sample table records about 84,000 clones; 70% to 90% of these occur just once. The ten top clones hold 5.6% of the sample. The source was peripheral blood, collected 28 days after the second AZD1222 dose. These receptors were collected from an adult who received the AZD1222 COVID-19 vaccine.

The V gene is TRBV7-2, the J gene TRBJ1-1; no firm D call. V lost 2 bases and J 5 bases, leaving 12 bases between the germline ends. This CDR3 region has 14 residues. Germline assignment: CDR1 SGHTA and CDR2 FQGNSA. The CDR3: CASSLPAPRTEAFF. The CDR3, as DNA: TGTGCCAGCAGCTTACCCGCCCCAAGGACTGAAGCTTTCTTT.

Here the CDR3 DNA reads TGTGCCAGCAGCCACCGGGGCACCTCCTACGAGCAGTACTTC. This translates into CASSHRGTSYEQYF. V gene TRBV5-6 combines with J gene TRBJ2-7; the D gene could be TRBD1 or TRBD2 (5 bases each). The ends were cut back, 4 bases at V and 0 bases at J, with 11 bases in the middle. This CDR3 comprises 14 residues. Germline V gives CDR1 SGHDT, CDR2 YYEEEE.

V and J are TRBV6-5 and TRBJ1-1, with D maybe TRBD1 (5 bases). Germline lookup yields CDR1 MNHEY and CDR2 SVGAGI. The germline V and J ends were trimmed by 6 bases and 4 bases, with 12 bases remaining between them. CDR3 length: 13 residues. DNA for the CDR3: TGTGCCAGCAGCCAGATGGGGGGCACTGAAGCTTTCTTT. This gives the protein CASSQMGGTEAFF.

The chain joins TRBV28 to TRBJ2-7; no firm D call. The CDR3 length is 15 residues. The germline gives CDR1 MDHEN, CDR2 SYDVKM. V lost 5 bases and J lost 3, with 17 bases in between. The CDR3 sequence is CASSVGQFYLYEQYF. Written as DNA, the CDR3 is TGTGCCAGCAGTGTCGGTCAGTTCTACCTCTACGAGCAGTACTTC. Looking up the rest from reference TRBV28 and TRBJ2-7 gives the full variable domain: DVKVTQSSRYLVKRTGEKVFLECVQDMDHENMFWYRQDPGLGLRLIYFSYDVKMKEKGDIPEGYSVSREKKERFSLILESASTNQTSMYLCASSVGQFYLYEQYFGPGTRLTVT.

J is TRBJ1-5 and V is TRBV6-5, with D possibly TRBD1 on 6 matching bases. The CDR3 sequence is 14 residues long. Trimming left V 5 bases short and J 7 bases short, with 15 bases between. Looked up from germline, CDR1 is MNHEY and CDR2 is SVGAGI. The CDR3, as DNA: TGTGCCAGCAGTCCCTCCTGGGGGGCCCAGCCCCAGCATTTT. Translating it yields CASSPSWGAQPQHF.

This clone was recorded once. This chain connects TRBV7-6 to TRBJ2-7; D is unclear. This CDR3 is 14 amino acids long. The germline V gene encodes CDR1 SGHVS and CDR2 FNYEAQ. The V end lost 2 bases, the J end lost 5 bases, and 13 bases lay between the germline ends. CDR3 DNA: TGTGCCAGCAGCTTATCAGACCCAGCCAACGAGCAGTACTTC. Its protein is CASSLSDPANEQYF.

The gene calls are TRBV12-3 or TRBV12-4 and TRBJ2-6; D gene uncertain. The CDR3 runs 13 residues. V lost 8 bases to trimming and J lost 4 bases, with 9 bases between them. The DNA of the CDR3 is TGTGCCAGCCAACTCCCCGGGGCCAACGTCCTGACTTTC. Translating it yields CASQLPGANVLTF.

The gene calls are TRBV7-9 and TRBJ1-2; tentatively, D is TRBD1 (5 bases). Germline V CDR1 and CDR2: SEHNR, FQNEAQ (reference sequence). V shed 5 bases and J shed 4 bases, with 14 bases lying between them. CDR3 length: 14 residues. The CDR3 sequence: CASSLGHEAYGYTF. Here the CDR3 DNA reads TGTGCCAGCAGCCTGGGGCACGAGGCCTATGGCTACACCTTC.

This clone was counted a few times. The V gene is TRBV18, the J gene TRBJ2-5; either TRBD1 or TRBD2 may fit D (6 bases each). Trimming left V 2 bases short and J 2 bases short, with 12 bases between. This CDR3 comprises 15 residues. CDR1 KGHSH and CDR2 LQKENI come from the germline V gene. The CDR3 nucleotides read TGTGCCAGCTCACCAAACAAGGGGGGACAAGAGACCCAGTACTTC. This translates into CASSPNKGGQETQYF.

This clone was seen a few times. V is TRBV28 and J is TRBJ1-2; tentatively, D is TRBD1 (6 bases). The germline V gene has CDR1 MDHEN and CDR2 SYDVKM. V lost 6 bases to trimming and J lost 1 base, with 21 bases between them. The CDR3 extends over 17 amino acids. This CDR3 reads CASRSPGAENVNYGYTF. The CDR3 region has the DNA TGTGCCAGCAGATCTCCGGGGGCGGAAAACGTTAACTATGGCTACACCTTC.

The sample holds a few counts of this clone. The chain has TRBV6-1 and TRBJ1-5, with 11 positions matching TRBD1. Germline trimming cut 4 bases from V and 0 bases from J; bases unmatched to any gene: 11. CDR1 is MNHNS and CDR2 is SASEGT in the germline V gene. The CDR3 runs to 19 residues. The CDR3 reads CASSVSSGQGVNSNQPQHF. The CDR3, as DNA: TGTGCCAGCAGTGTTTCTTCGGGACAGGGGGTAAATAGCAATCAGCCCCAGCATTTT.

The V gene is TRBV7-2, the J gene TRBJ2-7; TRBD2 aligns across 10 bases. CDR3 length: 14 residues. Trimming took 2 bases from V and 4 from J; bases not matched to a gene: 2. Germline V lookup: CDR1 SGHTA, CDR2 FQGNSA. CDR3 DNA sequence: TGTGCCAGCAGCTTAAGCGGGAGGGTGTACGAGCAGTACTTC. Translation gives CASSLSGRVYEQYF.